The 14 T cell receptor beta chains in this list originate from one sample, sequenced in a study of blood T cell repertoires in COVID-19 (dated by TCRdb to 2020 to 2022). Library prep was done by the immunoSEQ multiplex PCR assay. In TCRdb, the immuneACCESS table is reduced to in-frame sequences with V and J assigned. These tables do not hold every clone; where another copy was compared, an unresolved V gene accounts for under half, and the others remain unexplained. The sample profile shows a few hundred thousand clones; 80% to 90% of them were found once. The ten most abundant clones make up roughly 1.4% of the sample. Sequencing input: peripheral blood. The receptors were gathered from a middle-aged woman who had recovered from COVID-19.

The gene calls are TRBV3-1 (or the pseudogene TRBV3-2) and TRBJ1-1, with 7 bases fitting TRBD1. This CDR3 spans 15 amino acids. Germline loops: CDR1 LGHDT, CDR2 YNNKEL (reference sequence). Trimming took 4 bases from V and 3 from J; bases not matched to a gene: 8. In DNA form, the CDR3 reads TGTGCCAGCAGCCCCAGGGGGGTCTCAGACACTGAAGCTTTCTTT. Translating gives CASSPRGVSDTEAFF.

This rearrangement joins TRBV7-6 to TRBJ2-5; 7 bases fit TRBD1. Germline CDR1 reads SGHVS; CDR2 reads FNYEAQ. The junction had 14 bases not matched to a gene; V was cut back by 5 bases and J by 5 bases. The CDR3 sequence is 16 residues long. DNA for the CDR3: TGTGCCAGCAGCCCGAGCTACGGACAGGTTGGGGAGACCCAGTACTTC. Its translation is CASSPSYGQVGETQYF.

This chain uses TRBV5-6 with TRBJ1-5, with D possibly TRBD1 on 5 matching bases. The CDR3 is 14 amino acids. Germline V gene sequence: CDR1 SGHDT, CDR2 YYEEEE. V was clipped by 0 bases and J by 7 bases, with 11 bases between them. The chain's CDR3 is CASSLEGVGQPQHF. CDR3 coding DNA: TGTGCCAGCAGCTTGGAAGGGGTGGGACAGCCCCAGCATTTT.

The rearrangement joins TRBV30 to TRBJ1-2; 7 bases map to TRBD1. This CDR3 contains 15 residues. The germline V gene encodes CDR1 GTSNPN and CDR2 SVGIG (reference sequence). V dropped 4 bases and J dropped 2; count of bases not matched to a gene: 10. The CDR3 region has the DNA TGTGCCTGGACCCCACCAGGGGGATTCAACTATGGCTACACCTTC. Translation gives CAWTPPGGFNYGYTF.

The chain links TRBV6-2 or TRBV6-3 to TRBJ2-2; TRBD1 matches at 11 bases. Germline CDR1 MNHEY, CDR2 SVGEGT. With 5 bases clipped from V and 7 bases from J, the junction kept 3 bases outside the gene matches. CDR3 length equals 14 residues. CDR3 loop: CASSGQGAHGELFF. CDR3 DNA sequence: TGTGCCAGCAGTGGACAGGGGGCTCACGGGGAGCTGTTTTTT.

The rearrangement links TRBV28 to TRBJ2-7; 9 nucleotides align to TRBD1. V gave up 5 bases and J gave up 4 bases; unmatched junction bases: 6. In germline, CDR1 is MDHEN, CDR2 SYDVKM. CDR3 length equals 14 residues. The CDR3 reads CASSGGDRVYEQYF. The CDR3 DNA reads TGTGCCAGCAGTGGAGGGGACAGGGTTTACGAGCAGTACTTC.

In this sample, this clone turned up once. The V call is TRBV7-2, the J call TRBJ1-2, with TRBD1 matching 8 bases. The germline gives CDR1 SGHTA, CDR2 FQGNSA. The CDR3 covers 14 residues. V was clipped by 5 bases and J by 2 bases; unmatched bases: 4. This CDR3 is CASSLWTGNYGYTF. CDR3 nucleotide sequence: TGTGCCAGCAGCCTCTGGACAGGGAACTATGGCTACACCTTC. Filled out from reference TRBV7-2 and TRBJ1-2, the complete variable domain reads GAGVSQSPSNKVTEKGKDVELRCDPISGHTALYWYRQSLGQGLEFLIYFQGNSAPDKSGLPSDRFSAERTGGSVSTLTIQRTQQEDSAVYLCASSLWTGNYGYTFGSGTRLTVV.

This rearrangement joins TRBV12-5 to TRBJ2-1, with a tentative D call TRBD2 (5 bases). Germline lookup yields CDR1 LGHNT and CDR2 FRNRAP. Trimming stripped 9 bases from V and 5 bases from J, with 20 bases between. The length of the CDR3 is 15 residues. CDR3 nucleotides: TGTGCTAGGGGAGAGTGGGGAGAAGGTGACAATGAGCAGTTCTTC. This gives the protein CARGEWGEGDNEQFF.

The V and J genes are TRBV7-9 and TRBJ1-6; tentatively, D is TRBD1 (5 bases). Deletions cut 4 bases from V and 0 bases from J, with 13 bases between. This CDR3 region has 17 residues. CDR1 is SEHNR, CDR2 FQNEAQ, per germline (reference sequence). CDR3 coding DNA: TGTGCCAGCAGCTCTGTTGGGGGGAGCTCCTATAATTCACCCCTCCACTTT. This gives the protein CASSSVGGSSYNSPLHF.

The rearrangement uses TRBV7-2 and TRBJ2-2, with 9 bases aligning to TRBD1. Per germline, CDR1 SGHTA and CDR2 FQGNSA. V shed 5 bases, J shed 4 bases, and the junction held 5 bases outside the gene matches. CDR3 length: 15 residues. CDR3 DNA sequence: TGTGCCAGCAGCCAACAGGGGGCTGGCACCGGGGAGCTGTTTTTT. Translated: CASSQQGAGTGELFF. The full variable domain, completed using reference TRBV7-2 and TRBJ2-2, is GAGVSQSPSNKVTEKGKDVELRCDPISGHTALYWYRQSLGQGLEFLIYFQGNSAPDKSGLPSDRFSAERTGGSVSTLTIQRTQQEDSAVYLCASSQQGAGTGELFFGEGSRLTVL.

The V gene is TRBV9, the J gene TRBJ1-1; 7 nucleotides agree with TRBD1. Per germline, CDR1 SGDLS and CDR2 YYNGEE. This CDR3 is 15 amino acids long. Losses at the gene ends were 6 bases for V and 1 base for J; bases not matched to a gene: 9. In DNA, the CDR3 is TGTGCCAGCACTGGACAGGTTGCAGGGAACACTGAAGCTTTCTTT. This codes for CASTGQVAGNTEAFF.

CDR3 bases: TGTGCCAGCTCACCAGAACAGGGTAACAATGAGCAGTTCTTC. Translated, it gives CASSPEQGNNEQFF. V is TRBV18 and J is TRBJ2-1; the D gene is possibly TRBD1 (6 bases). Trimming stripped 2 bases from V and 5 bases from J, with 10 bases between. Germline CDR1 and CDR2: KGHSH and LQKENI. CDR3 length equals 14 residues.

The chain recombines TRBV10-2 with TRBJ1-2; 7 nucleotides line up with TRBD1. This CDR3 region has 14 residues. CDR1 and CDR2 from the germline V gene are WSHSY and SAAADI. After removal of 6 bases from V and 2 bases from J, the junction contained 6 bases not matched to a gene. CDR3 sequence: CASSRDSRNYGYTF. CDR3 nucleotides: TGCGCCAGCAGCCGGGACAGCAGAAACTATGGCTACACCTTC.

A word on this clone: Other nucleotide sequences from this sample produce the same CDR3. The chain couples TRBV11-3 to TRBJ2-5; maybe TRBD2 (6 bases). V was trimmed by 5 bases and J by 2 bases, leaving 12 bases between them. This CDR3 spans 14 amino acids. Germline loops: CDR1 SGHNT, CDR2 YENEEA. The CDR3 coding sequence is TGTGCCAGCAGCCCTCGGGACTCACAAGAGACCCAGTACTTC. Amino acids: CASSPRDSQETQYF.